A selection of T cell receptor beta chains follows, all from one sample in a study of cytomegalovirus exposure and HLA in healthy donors. Assay used: immunoSEQ multiplex PCR; TCRdb lists only in-frame clones, some missing. In the table there are about 110,000 clones, 88% of which are singletons. The source material was PBMCs. These receptors came from a woman in her late teens or twenties in good health and CMV-seropositive. Both conserved end residues are part of each CDR3.

CDR3 protein: CASSKPGQGAQPQHF
V gene: TRBV19
J gene: TRBJ1-5

CDR3 protein: CASSQESAGGSYGYTF
V gene: TRBV4-1
J gene: TRBJ1-2

CDR3 protein: CASSPINGQVRFF
V gene: TRBV27
J gene: TRBJ2-1

CDR3 protein: CASSSGTVGNQPQHF
V gene: TRBV7-2
J gene: TRBJ1-5

CDR3 protein: CASSTGYNQPQHF
V gene: TRBV6-6
J gene: TRBJ1-5

CDR3 protein: CASSDGVNYGYTF
V gene: TRBV6-1
J gene: TRBJ1-2

CDR3 protein: CASSQGLAGGPYEQYF
V gene: TRBV4-2
J gene: TRBJ2-7

CDR3 protein: CASSDLGLSPWNSPLHF
V gene: TRBV10-2
J gene: TRBJ1-6

CDR3 protein: CASRAGVSYEQYF
V gene: TRBV19
J gene: TRBJ2-7

CDR3 protein: CASSLTGQGASEAFF
V gene: TRBV27
J gene: TRBJ1-1

CDR3 protein: CASSQDVGGGNEQFF
V gene: TRBV4-2
J gene: TRBJ2-1

CDR3 protein: CATSRDQTVQETQYF
V gene: TRBV15
J gene: TRBJ2-5

CDR3 protein: CASSATGGNSPLHF
V gene: TRBV6-5
J gene: TRBJ1-6

CDR3 protein: CASSLARVNYGYTF
V gene: TRBV11-2
J gene: TRBJ1-2

CDR3 protein: CASSPVASGGYNEQFF
V gene: TRBV4-3
J gene: TRBJ2-1

CDR3 protein: CASTAGRASVDGYTF
V gene: TRBV28
J gene: TRBJ1-2

CDR3 protein: CAISGDRGGNSNQPQHF
V gene: TRBV10-3
J gene: TRBJ1-5

CDR3 protein: CASSFLTQVAEAFF
V gene: TRBV7-9
J gene: TRBJ1-1

CDR3 protein: CASSHRRRREREKLFF
V gene: TRBV11-3
J gene: TRBJ1-4

CDR3 protein: CASSSPGYEKLFF
V gene: TRBV6-5
J gene: TRBJ1-4

CDR3 protein: CASSFGMGTSLQETQYF
V gene: TRBV7-8
J gene: TRBJ2-5

CDR3 protein: CASSYNGISSYEQYF
V gene: TRBV6-5
J gene: TRBJ2-7

CDR3 protein: CASSDRLNTEAFF
V gene: TRBV18
J gene: TRBJ1-1

CDR3 protein: CASSSGSSYNEQFF
V gene: TRBV19
J gene: TRBJ2-1

CDR3 protein: CASSEVGLAKNIQYF
V gene: TRBV2
J gene: TRBJ2-4

CDR3 protein: CASSQTGTTTGELFF
V gene: TRBV6-4
J gene: TRBJ2-2

CDR3 protein: CASSPLGGAYNEQFF
V gene: TRBV9
J gene: TRBJ2-1

CDR3 protein: CASSFADRGSNYGYTF
V gene: TRBV5-4
J gene: TRBJ1-2

CDR3 protein: CASSFLTNTIYF
V gene: TRBV7-9
J gene: TRBJ1-3